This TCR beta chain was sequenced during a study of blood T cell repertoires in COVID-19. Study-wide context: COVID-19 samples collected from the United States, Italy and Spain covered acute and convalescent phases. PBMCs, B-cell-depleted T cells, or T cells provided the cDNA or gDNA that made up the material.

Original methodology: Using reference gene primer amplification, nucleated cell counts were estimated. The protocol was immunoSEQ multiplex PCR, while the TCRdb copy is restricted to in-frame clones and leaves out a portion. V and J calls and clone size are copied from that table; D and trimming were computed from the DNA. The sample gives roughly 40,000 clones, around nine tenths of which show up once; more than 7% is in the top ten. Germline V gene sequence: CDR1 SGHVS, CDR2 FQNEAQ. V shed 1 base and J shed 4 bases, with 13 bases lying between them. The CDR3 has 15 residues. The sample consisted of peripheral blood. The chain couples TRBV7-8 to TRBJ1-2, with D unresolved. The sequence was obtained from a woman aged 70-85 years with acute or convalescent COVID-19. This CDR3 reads CASSLGAAQSYGYTF. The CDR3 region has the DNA TGTGCCAGCAGCTTAGGGGCAGCTCAATCCTATGGCTACACCTTC.